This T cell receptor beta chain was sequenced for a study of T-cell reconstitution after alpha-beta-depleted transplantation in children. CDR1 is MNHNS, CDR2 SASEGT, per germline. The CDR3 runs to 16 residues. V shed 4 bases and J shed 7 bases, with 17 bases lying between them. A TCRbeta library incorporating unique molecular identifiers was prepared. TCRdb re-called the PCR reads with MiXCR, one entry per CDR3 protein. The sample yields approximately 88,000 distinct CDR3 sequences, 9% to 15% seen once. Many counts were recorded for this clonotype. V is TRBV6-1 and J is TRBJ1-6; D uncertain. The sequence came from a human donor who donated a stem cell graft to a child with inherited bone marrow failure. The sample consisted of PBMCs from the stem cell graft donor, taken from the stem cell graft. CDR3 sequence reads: CASSAQSVDGNSPLHF. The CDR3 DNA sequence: TGTGCCAGCAGTGCCCAATCGGTGGACGGGAATTCACCCCTCCACTTT.